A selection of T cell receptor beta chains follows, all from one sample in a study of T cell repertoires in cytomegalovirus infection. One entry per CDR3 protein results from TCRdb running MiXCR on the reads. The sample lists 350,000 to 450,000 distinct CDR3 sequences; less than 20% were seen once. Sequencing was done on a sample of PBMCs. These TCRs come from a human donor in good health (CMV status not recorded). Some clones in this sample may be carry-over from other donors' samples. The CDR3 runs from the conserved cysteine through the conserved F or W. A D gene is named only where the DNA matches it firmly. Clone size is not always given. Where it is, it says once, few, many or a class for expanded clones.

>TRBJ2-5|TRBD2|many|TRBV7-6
CASSPLRLAAQETQYF
TGTGCCAGCAGCCCATTACGACTAGCCGCCCAAGAGACCCAGTACTTC
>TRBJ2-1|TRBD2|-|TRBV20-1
CSASGPGLDGRSEQFF
TGCAGTGCTAGCGGGCCGGGACTAGACGGCAGGAGTGAGCAGTTCTTC
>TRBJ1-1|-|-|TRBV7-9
CASSSRSNTEAFF
TGTGCCAGCAGCTCTAGGTCGAACACTGAAGCTTTCTTT
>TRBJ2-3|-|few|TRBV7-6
CASSPDSLSTDTQYF
TGTGCCAGCAGCCCTGACTCACTAAGCACAGATACGCAGTATTTT
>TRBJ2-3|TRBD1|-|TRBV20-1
CSAKQGGTDTQYF
TGCAGTGCTAAACAGGGGGGTACAGATACGCAGTATTTT
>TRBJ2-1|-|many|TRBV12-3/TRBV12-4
CASSPFPGRDNEQFF
TGTGCCAGCAGTCCCTTCCCGGGACGGGACAATGAGCAGTTCTTC
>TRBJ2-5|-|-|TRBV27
CASSSRIVEGTETQYF
TGTGCCAGCAGTTCCCGGATAGTCGAGGGAACAGAGACCCAGTACTTC
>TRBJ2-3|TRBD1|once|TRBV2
CASQGQGSTDTQYF
TGTGCCAGCCAAGGACAGGGCAGCACAGATACGCAGTATTTT
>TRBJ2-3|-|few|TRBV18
CASSPGSGSSTDTQYF
TGTGCCAGCTCACCGGGGAGCGGCTCTAGCACAGATACGCAGTATTTT
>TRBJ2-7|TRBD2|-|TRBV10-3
CAISESNGGFYEQYF
TGTGCCATCAGTGAGTCGAACGGGGGGTTCTACGAGCAGTACTTC
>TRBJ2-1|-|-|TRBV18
CASSPGGGPYNEQFF
TGTGCCAGCTCACCAGGGGGTGGGCCCTACAATGAGCAGTTCTTC
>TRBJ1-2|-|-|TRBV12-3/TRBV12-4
CASRKTVFYGYTF
TGTGCCAGCAGGAAGACGGTATTCTATGGCTACACCTTC
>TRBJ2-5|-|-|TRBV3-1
CASSQASLGTQYF
TGTGCCAGCAGCCAAGCCAGCTTGGGGACCCAGTACTTC
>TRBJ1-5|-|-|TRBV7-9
CASSFSPRQPQHF
TGTGCCAGCAGTTTTTCCCCAAGGCAGCCCCAGCATTTT
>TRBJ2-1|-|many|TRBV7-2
CASSSRGASLGWYNEQFF
TGTGCCAGCAGCTCTAGGGGTGCGTCCCTAGGTTGGTACAATGAGCAGTTCTTC
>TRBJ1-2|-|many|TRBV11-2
CASSLGINYGYTF
TGTGCCAGCAGCTTAGGGATTAACTATGGCTACACCTTC
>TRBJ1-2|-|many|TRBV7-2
CASSLSGMAYGYTF
TGTGCCAGCAGCTTATCAGGGATGGCCTATGGCTACACCTTC
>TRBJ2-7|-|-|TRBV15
CATSSRGGNSYEQYF
TGTGCCACCAGCAGCCGAGGCGGCAACTCCTACGAGCAGTACTTC
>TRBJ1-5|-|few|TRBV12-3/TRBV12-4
CASSFSANQPQHF
TGTGCCAGCAGTTTTTCTGCCAATCAGCCCCAGCATTTT
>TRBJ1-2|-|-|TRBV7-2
CASSRTTGADDYGYTF
TGTGCCAGCAGCCGTACAACCGGGGCAGACGACTATGGCTACACCTTC
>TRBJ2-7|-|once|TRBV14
CASSQNLGDLEQYF
TGTGCCAGCAGCCAAAACCTAGGGGACCTCGAGCAGTACTTC
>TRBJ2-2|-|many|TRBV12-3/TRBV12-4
CASRITSNTGELFF
TGTGCCAGCAGGATAACTAGCAACACCGGGGAGCTGTTTTTT
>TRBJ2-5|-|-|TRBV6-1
CASSERAATQETQYF
TGTGCCAGCAGTGAAAGGGCAGCTACACAAGAGACCCAGTACTTC
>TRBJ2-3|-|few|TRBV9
CASSVASFNSDTQYF
TGTGCCAGCAGCGTAGCGTCCTTTAACTCAGATACGCAGTATTTT
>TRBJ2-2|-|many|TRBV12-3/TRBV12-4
CASRPGPGELFF
TGTGCCAGCAGACCAGGGCCCGGGGAGCTGTTTTTT
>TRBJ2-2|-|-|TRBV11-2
CATQTYMGGELFF
TGTGCCACCCAGACTTACATGGGCGGGGAGCTGTTTTTT
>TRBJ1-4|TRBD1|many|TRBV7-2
CASSVGTGFGKLFF
TGTGCCAGCAGCGTCGGGACAGGGTTTGGGAAACTGTTTTTT
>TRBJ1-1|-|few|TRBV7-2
CASKGQMNTEAFF
TGTGCCAGCAAGGGACAAATGAACACTGAAGCTTTCTTT
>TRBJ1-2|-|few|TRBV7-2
CASSSPWGGANGYTF
TGTGCCAGCAGCTCGCCCTGGGGGGGGGCTAACGGCTACACCTTC
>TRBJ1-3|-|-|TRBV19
CASSMYGSGASGNTIYF
TGTGCCAGTAGTATGTATGGATCCGGGGCGTCTGGAAACACCATATATTTT
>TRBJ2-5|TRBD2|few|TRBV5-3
CASSLEGLAGAGETQYF
TGTGCCAGCAGCTTGGAGGGTTTAGCGGGAGCTGGTGAGACCCAGTACTTC
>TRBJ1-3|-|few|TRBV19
CASRPSSGNTIYF
TGTGCTTCCCGACCGTCCTCTGGAAACACCATATATTTT
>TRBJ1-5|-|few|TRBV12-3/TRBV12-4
CASSLEGEWGNQPQHF
TGTGCCAGCAGTTTAGAGGGGGAATGGGGCAATCAGCCCCAGCATTTT
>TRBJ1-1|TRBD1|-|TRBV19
CASSTPRQGDTEAFF
TGTGCCAGTAGTACACCGAGACAGGGGGACACTGAAGCTTTCTTT
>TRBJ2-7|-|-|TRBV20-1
CSGRRGYEQYF
TGCAGTGGACGTCGGGGGTACGAGCAGTACTTC
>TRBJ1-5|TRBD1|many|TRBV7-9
CASSSTGGNQPQHF
TGTGCCAGCAGCTCGACAGGGGGAAATCAGCCCCAGCATTTT
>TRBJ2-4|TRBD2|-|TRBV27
CASSLRGAKNIQYF
TGTGCCAGCAGTTTGCGGGGGGCCAAAAACATTCAGTACTTC
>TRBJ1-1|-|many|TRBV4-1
CASSQEKVNTEAFF
TGCGCCAGCAGCCAAGAAAAAGTGAACACTGAAGCTTTCTTT
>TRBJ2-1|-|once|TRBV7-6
CASSPGRGGWDEQFF
TGTGCCAGCAGCCCTGGGAGGGGGGGGTGGGATGAGCAGTTCTTC
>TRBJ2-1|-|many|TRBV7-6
CASSPPGYHEQFF
TGTGCCAGCAGCCCCCCCGGCTACCATGAGCAGTTCTTC
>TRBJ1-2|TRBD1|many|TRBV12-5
CASGPEQGALISGYTF
TGTGCTAGTGGTCCGGAACAGGGGGCGTTAATAAGTGGCTACACCTTC
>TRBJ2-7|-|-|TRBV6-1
CAARRDTGEQYF
TGTGCCGCCAGAAGGGACACCGGCGAGCAGTACTTC
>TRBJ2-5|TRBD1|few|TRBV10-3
CAAGTGLQETQYF
TGTGCCGCCGGGACAGGGTTACAAGAGACCCAGTACTTC
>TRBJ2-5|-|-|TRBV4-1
CASSQGSSVSETQYF
TGCGCCAGCAGCCAAGGATCAAGCGTCTCGGAGACCCAGTACTTC
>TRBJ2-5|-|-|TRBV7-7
CASSTAEGETQYF
TGTGCCAGCAGCACCGCGGAGGGGGAGACCCAGTACTTC
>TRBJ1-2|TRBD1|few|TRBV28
CASSPRGPPGYGYTF
TGTGCCAGCAGTCCGAGGGGGCCCCCAGGCTATGGCTACACCTTC
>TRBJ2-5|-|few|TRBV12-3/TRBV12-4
CASSFNQGTQYF
TGTGCCAGCAGTTTCAACCAGGGTACCCAGTACTTC
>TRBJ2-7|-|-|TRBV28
CASSGMGAKSYEQYF
TGTGCCAGCAGTGGCATGGGGGCTAAATCCTACGAGCAGTACTTC
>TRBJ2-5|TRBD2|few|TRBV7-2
CASSRGGWEETQYF
TGTGCCAGCAGCCGGGGGGGATGGGAGGAGACCCAGTACTTC
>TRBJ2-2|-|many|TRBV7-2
CASSFFFVGVTGELFF
TGTGCCAGCAGTTTCTTCTTTGTTGGGGTCACCGGGGAGCTGTTTTTT
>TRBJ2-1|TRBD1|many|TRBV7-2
CASSLVAGTGLDEQFF
TGTGCCAGCAGCTTAGTCGCCGGGACAGGGTTGGATGAGCAGTTCTTC